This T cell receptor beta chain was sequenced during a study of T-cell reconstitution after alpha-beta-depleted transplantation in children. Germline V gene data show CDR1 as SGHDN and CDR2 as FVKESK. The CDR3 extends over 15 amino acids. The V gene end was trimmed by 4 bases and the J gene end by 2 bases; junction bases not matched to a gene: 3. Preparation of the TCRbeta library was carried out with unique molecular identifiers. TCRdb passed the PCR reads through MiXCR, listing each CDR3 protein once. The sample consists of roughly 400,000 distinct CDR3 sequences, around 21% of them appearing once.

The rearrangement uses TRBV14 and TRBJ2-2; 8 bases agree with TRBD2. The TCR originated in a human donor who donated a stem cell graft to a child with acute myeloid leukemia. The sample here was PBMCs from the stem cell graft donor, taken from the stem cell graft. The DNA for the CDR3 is TGTGCCAGCAGCCTACTAGCGGTAAACACCGGGGAGCTGTTTTTT. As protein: CASSLLAVNTGELFF.